The clone carrying this T cell receptor (beta chain) was picked up many times. Axillary draining lymph nodes of breast cancer patients supplied the node samples. The sample originates from a study of breast tumors, draining lymph nodes, adjacent tissues. CDR3 length: 20 amino acids. From germline, CDR1 is SGHDN and CDR2 FVKESK. The trim removed 5 bases at V and 1 base at J, leaving 14 bases unmatched. TCRdb re-called the multiplex PCR reads through MiXCR, storing one row per CDR3 protein. The repertoire holds tens of thousands of distinct CDR3 sequences, with around 28% as singletons. V gene TRBV14 combines with J gene TRBJ2-1; 13 nucleotides agree with TRBD2. The TCR sequence derives from a female donor with breast cancer. Some clones in this sample may be carry-over from other donors' samples. Sequenced: axillary lymph node tissue. For the CDR3, the DNA is TGTGCCAGCAGCTCTGGACTAGCGGGAGTTTCCTGGGTATCCTACAATGAGCAGTTCTTC. Residues: CASSSGLAGVSWVSYNEQFF. The full variable domain, rest sourced from reference TRBV14 and TRBJ2-1, is EAGVTQFPSHSVIEKGQTVTLRCDPISGHDNLYWYRRVMGKEIKFLLHFVKESKQDESGMPNNRFLAERTGGTYSTLKVQPAELEDSGVYFCASSSGLAGVSWVSYNEQFFGPGTRLTVL.